This TCR beta chain originates from a study of shared clonotypes between healthy human individuals. The study's findings and limits: Among a handful of donors, about 5% of naive CD4 clonotypes were found in common. Clonotypes shared by all four donors outscored non-shared clonotypes in generation probability. Deeper or shallower sequencing was expected to change how clonotypes are shared among donors.

V dropped 5 bases and J dropped 3; count of bases not matched to a gene: 5. The CDR3 consists of 13 residues. Germline CDR1 and CDR2: GTSNPN and SVGIG (reference sequence). The repertoire was sequenced with immunoSEQ multiplex PCR; TCRdb's copy has only in-frame clones and lacks some. This table has some 740,000 clones, over 90% appearing once. As to this clone: Antigen specificity is unknown.

CD45RO negativity and positive selection for CCR7 defined naive CD8 cells, a population that excluded terminally differentiated effector memory CD45RA+ cells. Sequenced input: naive CD8+ T cells sorted from blood. The chain is built from TRBV30 and TRBJ2-7; 9 bases align to TRBD1. The clonotype originates from a man aged 30 to 45 in good health. The CDR3 bases are TGTGCCTGGCTACGACAGGGGGACTACGAGCAGTACTTC. This gives the protein CAWLRQGDYEQYF.